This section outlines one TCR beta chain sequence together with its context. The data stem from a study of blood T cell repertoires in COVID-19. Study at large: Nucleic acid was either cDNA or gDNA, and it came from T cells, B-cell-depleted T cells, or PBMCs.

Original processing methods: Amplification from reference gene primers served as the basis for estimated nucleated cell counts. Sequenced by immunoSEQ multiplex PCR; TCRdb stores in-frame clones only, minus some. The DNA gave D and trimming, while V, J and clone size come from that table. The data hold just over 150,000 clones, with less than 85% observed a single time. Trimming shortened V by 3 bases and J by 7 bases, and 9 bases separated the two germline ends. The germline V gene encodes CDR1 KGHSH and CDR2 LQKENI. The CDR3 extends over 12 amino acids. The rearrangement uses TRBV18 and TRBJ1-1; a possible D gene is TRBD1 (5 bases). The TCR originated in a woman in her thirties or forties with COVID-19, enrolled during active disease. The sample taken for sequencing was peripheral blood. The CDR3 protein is CASSPGGDEAFF. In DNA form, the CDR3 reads TGTGCCAGCTCACCGGGGGGGGATGAAGCTTTCTTT.